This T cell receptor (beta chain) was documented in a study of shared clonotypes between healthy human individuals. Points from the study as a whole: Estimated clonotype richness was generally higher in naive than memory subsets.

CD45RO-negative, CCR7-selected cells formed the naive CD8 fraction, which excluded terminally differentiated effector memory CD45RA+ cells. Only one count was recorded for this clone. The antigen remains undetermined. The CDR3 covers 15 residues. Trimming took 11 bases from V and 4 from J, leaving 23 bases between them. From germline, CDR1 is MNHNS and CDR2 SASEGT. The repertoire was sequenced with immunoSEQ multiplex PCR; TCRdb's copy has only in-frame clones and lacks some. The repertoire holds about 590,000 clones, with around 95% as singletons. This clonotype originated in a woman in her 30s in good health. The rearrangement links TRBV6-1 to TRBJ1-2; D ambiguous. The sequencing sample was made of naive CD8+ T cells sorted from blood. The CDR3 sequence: CASEDGLPGPYGYTF. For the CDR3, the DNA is TGTGCCTCGGAGGACGGGCTTCCCGGCCCCTATGGCTACACCTTC.